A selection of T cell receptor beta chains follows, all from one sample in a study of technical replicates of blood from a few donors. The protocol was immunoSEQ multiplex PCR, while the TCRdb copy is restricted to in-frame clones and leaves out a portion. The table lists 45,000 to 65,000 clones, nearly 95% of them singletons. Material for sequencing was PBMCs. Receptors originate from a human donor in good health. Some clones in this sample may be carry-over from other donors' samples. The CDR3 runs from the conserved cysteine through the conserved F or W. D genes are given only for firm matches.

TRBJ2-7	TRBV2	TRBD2	CASSEVAGGPKSYEQYF
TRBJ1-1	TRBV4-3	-	CASSQEMAVNTEAFF
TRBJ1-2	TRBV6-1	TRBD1	CASSLGTGLYGYTF
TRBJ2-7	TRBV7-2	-	CASSPRRVSSYEQYF
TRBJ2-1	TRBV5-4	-	CASSLGAFDEQFF
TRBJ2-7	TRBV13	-	CASSSAQDTYEQYF
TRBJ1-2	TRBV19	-	CASSIQTGNHGYTF
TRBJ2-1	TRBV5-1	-	CASSTQSSYNEQFF
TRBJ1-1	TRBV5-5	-	CASSLGTGRITEAFF
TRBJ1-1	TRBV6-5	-	CASSYEDYTEAFF
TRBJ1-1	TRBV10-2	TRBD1	CASSDPQGAAFF
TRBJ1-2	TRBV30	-	CAWSRNYGYTF
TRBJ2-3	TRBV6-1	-	CASRRGLADTQYF
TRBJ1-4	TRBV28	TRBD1	CASDETGVGKLFF
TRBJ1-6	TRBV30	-	CAGPIPDSPHNSPLHF
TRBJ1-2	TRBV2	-	CASAAGVNYGYTF
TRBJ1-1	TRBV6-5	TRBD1	CASSKSITGGTEAFF
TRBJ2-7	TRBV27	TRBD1	CASSYARGQLSYEQYF
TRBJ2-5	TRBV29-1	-	CSVGMETQYF
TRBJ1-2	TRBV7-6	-	CAVSWREGYTF
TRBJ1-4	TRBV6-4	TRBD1	CASSDSLLVKQGTSNEKLFF
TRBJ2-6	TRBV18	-	CASSPTGTLGANVLTF
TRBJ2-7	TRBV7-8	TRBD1	CASSPQGQKYEQYF
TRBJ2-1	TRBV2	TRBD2	CASSVSSGGRGGEQFF
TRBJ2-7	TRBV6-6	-	CASIMPGTYEQYF
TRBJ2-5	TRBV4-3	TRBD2	CASSTRLAYQETQYF
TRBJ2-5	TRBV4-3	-	CASSQDVGGGETQYF
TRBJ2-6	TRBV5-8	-	CASSVNARAPGANVLTF
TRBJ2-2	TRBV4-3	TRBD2	CASSQDPGGRASGSGNTGELFF
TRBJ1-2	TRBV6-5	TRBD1	CASRGQVSGYTF
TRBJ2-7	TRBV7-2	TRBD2	CASSRGLAANSYEQYF
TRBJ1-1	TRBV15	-	CATSRDPREGGTEAFF
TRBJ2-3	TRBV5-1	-	CASTQFAGEDTQYF
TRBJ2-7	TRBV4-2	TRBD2	CASSQDLTTSGSSYEQYF
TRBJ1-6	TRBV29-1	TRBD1	CSASDREGSPLHF
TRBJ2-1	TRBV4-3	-	CASSQDPVNEQFF
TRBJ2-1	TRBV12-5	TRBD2	CASGSSGAGAHEQFF
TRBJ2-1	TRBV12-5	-	CASGLPQANNEQFF
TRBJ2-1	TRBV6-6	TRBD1	CASSYSSGTGINEQFF
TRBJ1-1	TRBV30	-	CAWSGQGKTEAFF
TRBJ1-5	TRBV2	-	CASSEESVYSNQPQHF